Below are 19 T cell receptor beta chains sequenced from a single sample in a study of follicular helper T cells after annual influenza vaccination (dated by TCRdb to about 2017). This specimen's time point label, per the study, means: 2014-2015 season, pre-vaccination. The method behind the library was the immunoSEQ multiplex PCR assay. In its TCRdb copy, this immuneACCESS table keeps in-frame sequences only and misses some clones. Where compared with another copy, unresolved V genes explain less than half of these, and the others have no known cause. In this sample the table shows some 15,000 clones, approximately 84% of which occur a single time. About 0.26% of the sample lies in the top ten. The sequencing here drew on CXCR5- memory CD4+ T cells sorted from blood, taken on the day of influenza vaccination. In light of the paper, this sample's cell subset or site label describes: CXCR5- memory CD4 T cells. Receptor source: an adult who received the influenza vaccine.

This clone has just one count. The chain employs TRBV6-1 and TRBJ2-6, with D possibly TRBD1 on 6 matching bases. This CDR3 comprises 15 residues. CDR1 and CDR2 from the germline V gene are MNHNS and SASEGT. With 8 bases removed from V and 0 bases from J, the gap between germline ends came to 11 bases. The CDR3 region is CASSQGSSGANVLTF. In DNA, the CDR3 is TGTGCCAGCTCGCAGGGGAGCTCTGGGGCCAACGTCCTGACTTTC.

V is TRBV15 and J is TRBJ1-2; D perhaps matches TRBD1 (5 bases). Germline V lookup: CDR1 LNHNV, CDR2 YYDKDF (reference sequence). The CDR3 length is 21 residues. V was shortened by 8 bases and J by 2 bases, with 36 bases between the two germline ends. Here the CDR3 reads CATGFSAGARTAGGVNYGYTF. The CDR3 nucleotides are TGTGCCACCGGGTTCTCCGCGGGAGCCCGGACCGCGGGGGGAGTCAACTATGGCTACACCTTC.

This chain uses TRBV9 with TRBJ2-3; D gene ambiguous. The germline V gene has CDR1 SGDLS and CDR2 YYNGEE. V lost 0 bases and J lost 3, with 8 bases in between. The CDR3 loop spans 14 amino acids. In DNA, the CDR3 is TGTGCCAGCAGCGTAGTAGGATCGACAGATACGCAGTATTTT. It specifies CASSVVGSTDTQYF.

This sequence joins TRBV29-1 and TRBJ2-1; 7 bases match TRBD2. CDR1 is SQVTM and CDR2 is ANQGSEA in the germline V gene. The length of the CDR3 is 13 residues. V shed 7 bases, J shed 5 bases, and the junction held 8 bases outside the gene matches. The CDR3 protein is CSATGLPNNEQFF. Here the CDR3 DNA reads TGCAGCGCTACGGGACTACCTAACAATGAGCAGTTCTTC.

The V gene is TRBV18, the J gene TRBJ2-1; no clear D. The V gene's germline CDR1 is KGHSH and CDR2 LQKENI. This CDR3 contains 15 residues. V shed 1 base and J shed 4 bases, with 11 bases lying between them. Here the CDR3 reads CASSPRAAEYNEQFF. In nucleotides, the CDR3 is TGTGCCAGCTCACCACGGGCAGCCGAGTACAATGAGCAGTTCTTC.

The J gene is TRBJ1-2, the V gene TRBV2; D gene unclear. The CDR3 is made up of 12 amino acids. CDR1 SNHLY and CDR2 FYNNEI come from the germline V gene. V was trimmed by 6 bases and J by 4 bases, leaving 9 bases between them. The CDR3 sequence is CASSATPYGYTF. The DNA for the CDR3 is TGTGCCAGCAGCGCCACGCCCTATGGCTACACCTTC.

V usage is TRBV7-2 and J usage is TRBJ2-7; 9 nucleotides match TRBD1. This CDR3 comprises 14 residues. Trimming removed 4 bases from V and 9 bases from J; junction bases left unmatched: 10. Germline-derived CDR1 and CDR2 are SGHTA and FQGNSA. The CDR3 region has the DNA TGTGCCAGCAGCTACCCGGGACAGGGTACAGCGCAGTACTTC. Translating it yields CASSYPGQGTAQYF.

The chain combines TRBV18 with TRBJ2-3; TRBD1 is a possible D gene (6 bases). This CDR3 comprises 16 residues. V shed 4 bases and J shed 0 bases, with 14 bases lying between them. CDR1 is KGHSH and CDR2 is LQKENI in the germline V gene. This chain's CDR3 is CASSLMTGPSTDTQYF. DNA for the CDR3: TGTGCCAGCTCACTGATGACAGGACCTAGCACAGATACGCAGTATTTT.

V is TRBV28 and J is TRBJ1-6, with TRBD1 identical over 8 bases. The CDR3 covers 16 residues. With 6 bases clipped from V and 7 bases from J, the junction kept 11 bases outside the gene matches. CDR1 is MDHEN, CDR2 SYDVKM, per germline. In DNA form, the CDR3 reads TGTGCCAGCAGGATAAATTATGGACAGGGAAATTCACCCCTCCACTTT. Its translation is CASRINYGQGNSPLHF. Combining the CDR3 with reference TRBV28 and TRBJ1-6 gives the whole variable domain DVKVTQSSRYLVKRTGEKVFLECVQDMDHENMFWYRQDPGLGLRLIYFSYDVKMKEKGDIPEGYSVSREKKERFSLILESASTNQTSMYLCASRINYGQGNSPLHFGNGTRLTVT.

The gene calls are TRBV28 and TRBJ1-6, with 10 nucleotides matching TRBD1. Germline V lookup: CDR1 MDHEN, CDR2 SYDVKM. V shed 5 bases and J 8 bases; nucleotides not matched to a gene: 3. The CDR3 is 14 amino acids. The CDR3 coding sequence is TGTGCCAGCAGTCTCGGGACAGGGGATTCACCCCTCCACTTT. Its translation is CASSLGTGDSPLHF.

The genes are TRBV5-1 and TRBJ2-3; D unresolved. CDR3 length: 15 residues. Trimming cost V 0 bases and J 2 bases, with 10 bases left between them. Looked up from germline, CDR1 is SGHRS and CDR2 is YFSETQ. CDR3 DNA: TGCGCCAGCAGCTTGGACGGTCAAATCACAGATACGCAGTATTTT. It yields the protein CASSLDGQITDTQYF.

The chain couples TRBV6-5 to TRBJ1-2, with D hard to call. The CDR3 extends over 14 amino acids. The germline V gene has CDR1 MNHEY and CDR2 SVGAGI. The ends were cut back, 7 bases at V and 2 bases at J, with 14 bases in the middle. CDR3 amino acids: CASTGAPSNYGYTF. The DNA for the CDR3 is TGTGCCAGCACAGGCGCCCCCTCCAACTATGGCTACACCTTC.

The V call is TRBV4-1, the J call TRBJ2-7; D is perhaps TRBD1 (5 bases). The germline V and J ends were trimmed by 5 bases and 2 bases, with 13 bases remaining between them. The V gene's germline CDR1 is MGHRA and CDR2 YSYEKL. The CDR3 extends over 14 amino acids. The CDR3 bases are TGCGCCAGCAGCAACCAGGTGGGGCCCTACGAGCAGTACTTC. It is translated as CASSNQVGPYEQYF.

The chain uses TRBV6-1 and TRBJ2-2; D ambiguous. V shed 4 bases and J shed 1 base, with 7 bases lying between them. CDR1 and CDR2 (germline): MNHNS, SASEGT. The CDR3 is 14 amino acids. The CDR3 reads CASSGRKNTGELFF. CDR3 coding DNA: TGTGCCAGCAGTGGACGGAAGAACACCGGGGAGCTGTTTTTT.

The chain employs TRBV5-1 and TRBJ1-4, with 9 nucleotides matching TRBD1. V shed 2 bases and J 8 bases; nucleotides not matched to a gene: 19. Looked up from germline, CDR1 is SGHRS and CDR2 is YFSETQ. The CDR3 covers 19 residues. The CDR3 DNA is TGCGCCAGCAGCTTACAAATCCGGGACAGGGTGGGTTTGGACGAAAAACTGTTTTTT. Encoded protein: CASSLQIRDRVGLDEKLFF.

J is TRBJ2-7 and V is TRBV2; 10 nucleotides agree with TRBD2. There are 15 residues in the CDR3. J was trimmed by 3 bases and V by 9 bases; bases with no gene match: 11. The germline V gene encodes CDR1 SNHLY and CDR2 FYNNEI. This CDR3 reads CARTRTSGVFYEQYF. In nucleotides, the CDR3 is TGTGCCAGGACCCGCACTAGCGGGGTTTTCTACGAGCAGTACTTC.

V usage is TRBV28 and J usage is TRBJ2-1; tentatively, D is TRBD1 (6 bases). Looked up from germline, CDR1 is MDHEN and CDR2 is SYDVKM. Trimming removed 4 bases at V and 10 bases at J, with 14 bases between. The CDR3 extends over 13 amino acids. CDR3 bases: TGTGCCAGCAGTTACCCAGGGGAGTCGGAGCAGTTCTTC. It encodes CASSYPGESEQFF.

The V and J genes are TRBV28 and TRBJ2-1, with 11 bases matching TRBD2. The V segment lost 6 bases and the J segment 4 bases; nucleotides outside the gene matches: 5. CDR1 is MDHEN, CDR2 SYDVKM, per germline. The CDR3 consists of 15 residues. CDR3 region: CASSLRLAGYNEQFF. As DNA, the CDR3 is TGTGCCAGCAGCCTTAGACTAGCGGGGTACAATGAGCAGTTCTTC.

The chain links TRBV7-8 to TRBJ1-6; a weak D match, TRBD1 (5 bases). CDR1 SGHVS and CDR2 FQNEAQ come from the germline V gene. This CDR3 contains 15 residues. V was trimmed by 11 bases and J by 0 bases, leaving 14 bases between them. The CDR3 region is CASSRVDSYNSPLHF. The CDR3 DNA sequence: TGTGCCTCCTCCAGGGTCGACTCCTATAATTCACCCCTCCACTTT.